The clone carrying this T cell receptor beta chain showed up just a few times. Its antigen is unidentified. Sample treatment: roughly 10-day PBMC culture with coronavirus spike peptide pools or control peptides (ViraFEST assay). Replacement of half the medium with fresh IL-2 medium took place on days 3 and 7. After 10 days of culture, CD4+ T cells were negatively selected. This specimen belongs to a study of vaccination and CD4 T cells after COVID-19. Looked up from germline, CDR1 is SEHNR and CDR2 is FQNEAQ (reference sequence). The CDR3 totals 13 residues. V was clipped by 1 base and J by 7 bases, with 8 bases between them. CD4+ T cells that had been cultured provided DNA sequenced with the Oncomine TCR Beta short-read assay. Using its own MiXCR run on the PCR reads, TCRdb lists one record per CDR3 protein. The sample has around 16,000 distinct CDR3 sequences, 40% to 50% seen once.

The sample was CD4+ T cells from blood, cultured in vitro. The sequence was collected from a human donor who had recovered from COVID-19. The V call is TRBV7-9, the J call TRBJ1-5; D unresolved. The CDR3 here is CASSLGVRQPQHF. The CDR3 DNA reads TGTGCCAGCAGCTTAGGGGTTCGCCAGCCCCAGCATTTT.